This T cell receptor beta chain was obtained from a study of control samples from healthy donors and cancer patients. Clones were read by immunoSEQ multiplex PCR, and TCRdb kept only the in-frame ones, dropping some. This table holds 98,000 or so clones, roughly three quarters found once. Germline values: CDR1 KGHSH, CDR2 LQKENI. CDR3 length: 17 residues. Unmatched junction bases numbered 13, after V lost 4 bases and J lost 5 bases. This chain connects TRBV18 to TRBJ2-1; 8 bases fit TRBD2. The sequence was obtained from a woman in her 30s in good health. The sequencing input was blood. The CDR3 loop reads CASSLRASGGHDNEQFF. Here the CDR3 DNA reads TGTGCCAGCTCACTCAGAGCCAGCGGGGGACACGACAATGAGCAGTTCTTC.